Listed below are T cell receptor beta chains from one sample, sequenced in a study of shared clonotypes between healthy human individuals. The repertoire was sequenced with immunoSEQ multiplex PCR; TCRdb's copy has only in-frame clones and lacks some. The sample records hundreds of thousands of clones, under 80% being singletons. Sequenced sample: memory CD4+ T cells sorted from blood. The receptors were gathered from a woman between 25 and 40 years old in good health. Each CDR3 is given with its conserved first and last residue. The D gene is left open where the match is weak. Part of the rows lack a size; the others show once, few, many or a class for expanded clones.

length,V,J,size,D,CDR3,DNA
14,TRBV2,TRBJ2-4,.,.,CASSEGVLKNIQYF,TGTGCCAGCAGTGAAGGGGTTTTGAAAAACATTCAGTACTTC
13,TRBV19,TRBJ1-5,many,.,CAFQLGYEGPQHF,TGTGCCTTTCAACTGGGGTACGAGGGACCCCAGCATTTT
13,TRBV2,TRBJ2-5,.,TRBD1,CARRRDREETQYF,TGTGCCCGTCGAAGGGACAGGGAAGAGACCCAGTACTTC
15,TRBV5-1,TRBJ2-5,once,.,CASSVGDYNKETQYF,TGCGCCAGCAGCGTGGGGGATTACAACAAAGAGACCCAGTACTTC
13,TRBV19,TRBJ1-2,.,.,CASSQDGDYGYTF,TGTGCCAGTAGCCAAGACGGGGACTATGGCTACACCTTC
15,TRBV28,TRBJ2-1,.,TRBD1,CASSFSANRGREQFF,TGTGCCAGCAGTTTTTCGGCTAACAGGGGGCGTGAGCAGTTCTTC
12,TRBV5-4,TRBJ2-2,.,.,CASTRGTGELFF,TGTGCCAGCACCAGGGGTACCGGGGAGCTGTTTTTT
16,TRBV6-6,TRBJ2-5,.,TRBD1,CASSYQGQGGGETQYF,TGTGCCAGCAGTTATCAAGGACAGGGGGGGGGAGAGACCCAGTACTTC
15,TRBV5-1,TRBJ2-1,.,TRBD2,CASNDRTSGNNEQFF,TGCGCCAGCAACGATAGGACTAGCGGAAATAATGAGCAGTTCTTC
16,TRBV2,TRBJ2-3,.,TRBD2,CASSLSTSGRLNTQYF,TGTGCCAGCAGTTTATCGACTAGCGGGAGGTTAAATACGCAGTATTTT
16,TRBV10-2,TRBJ1-5,few,TRBD1,CASSDTGTGHNQPQHF,TGCGCCAGCAGTGATACCGGGACAGGTCACAATCAGCCCCAGCATTTT
17,TRBV10-3,TRBJ1-1,.,TRBD1,CAISEYSGGQTNTEAFF,TGTGCCATCAGTGAGTACTCAGGGGGCCAGACGAACACTGAAGCTTTCTTT
17,TRBV19,TRBJ1-5,.,.,CASSSLPGAYSNQPQHF,TGTGCCAGTAGTTCACTACCGGGCGCTTATAGCAATCAGCCCCAGCATTTT
15,TRBV6-5,TRBJ1-1,.,.,CASSYAGRGNTEAFF,TGTGCCAGCAGTTACGCCGGAAGAGGAAACACTGAAGCTTTCTTT
13,TRBV11-3,TRBJ1-1,.,.,CASSVVEVTEAFF,TGTGCCAGCAGCGTAGTGGAGGTCACTGAAGCTTTCTTT
14,TRBV5-1,TRBJ1-2,.,TRBD1,CASSLWTGSEGYTF,TGCGCCAGCAGCTTGTGGACAGGGAGTGAGGGCTACACCTTC
15,TRBV11-3,TRBJ2-7,.,.,CASSRGGGRPGEQYF,TGTGCCAGCAGCCGAGGAGGAGGTAGGCCGGGGGAGCAGTACTTC
15,TRBV28,TRBJ1-3,.,.,CASSQGSFSGNTIYF,TGTGCCAGCAGTCAAGGGTCCTTCTCTGGAAACACCATATATTTT
14,TRBV28,TRBJ2-7,.,.,CASSYRGQTYEQHF,TGTGCCAGCAGTTACCGGGGACAAACCTACGAGCAGCACTTC
16,TRBV18,TRBJ2-2,.,TRBD1,CASSRTGELNTGELFF,TGTGCCAGCTCACGGACAGGGGAATTGAACACCGGGGAGCTGTTTTTT
16,TRBV10-3,TRBJ1-5,few,.,CAISEDSYSSNQPQHF,TGTGCCATCAGTGAGGATTCGTACTCTAGCAATCAGCCCCAGCATTTT
14,TRBV19,TRBJ2-3,.,.,CASSIATTTDTQYF,TGTGCCAGTAGTATAGCCACGACAACAGATACGCAGTATTTT
13,TRBV7-2,TRBJ2-1,few,TRBD1,CASSKSGGNEQFF,TGTGCCAGCAGCAAATCAGGGGGCAATGAGCAGTTCTTC
13,TRBV19,TRBJ2-7,.,.,CASNRDRSYEQYF,TGTGCCAGTAACCGGGACCGCTCCTACGAGCAGTACTTC
15,TRBV4-2,TRBJ2-1,.,.,CASSQGVGLDNEQFF,TGTGCCAGCAGCCAAGGAGTGGGACTTGACAATGAGCAGTTCTTC
11,TRBV7-6,TRBJ2-1,many,.,CASSFYNEQFF,TGTGCCAGCAGCTTCTACAATGAGCAGTTCTTC
16,TRBV2,TRBJ2-6,few,TRBD1,CASGTGDFSGANVLTF,TGTGCCAGCGGGACAGGGGATTTCTCTGGGGCCAACGTCCTGACTTTC
11,TRBV20-1,TRBJ1-1,.,.,CSSPTETEAFF,TGCAGTTCTCCTACCGAGACTGAAGCTTTCTTT
9,TRBV27,TRBJ2-7,.,.,CARSYEQYF,TGTGCCCGCTCCTACGAGCAGTACTTC
15,TRBV5-4,TRBJ2-1,once,.,CASSSTTGSYNEQFF,TGTGCCAGCAGCTCTACTACCGGCTCCTACAATGAGCAGTTCTTC
14,TRBV28,TRBJ1-1,.,.,CASVPLGFGSEAFF,TGTGCCAGCGTCCCGCTGGGGTTTGGGAGTGAAGCTTTCTTT
15,TRBV10-3,TRBJ2-1,.,TRBD2,CAISQTSGRGNEQFF,TGTGCCATCTCCCAGACTAGCGGGAGAGGCAATGAGCAGTTCTTC
13,TRBV29-1,TRBJ1-2,.,.,CSVLAGAIYGYTF,TGCAGCGTACTTGCCGGGGCGATCTATGGCTACACCTTC
16,TRBV5-4,TRBJ2-3,.,TRBD2,CASSFQAGGGADTQYF,TGTGCCAGCAGCTTTCAAGCGGGAGGAGGAGCAGATACGCAGTATTTT
17,TRBV19,TRBJ2-2,.,.,CASSRGGLRTNTGELFF,TGTGCCAGTAGTCGAGGTGGACTAAGAACGAACACCGGGGAGCTGTTTTTT
14,TRBV28,TRBJ1-2,.,TRBD1,CASRSTGGNYGYTF,TGTGCCAGCAGGTCAACAGGGGGTAACTATGGCTACACCTTC
16,TRBV28,TRBJ2-1,.,TRBD1,CASSLWATGANNEQFF,TGTGCCAGCAGTTTATGGGCCACAGGGGCAAACAATGAGCAGTTCTTC
16,TRBV21-1,TRBJ2-7,few,.,CASSNQGLAGVYEQYF,TGTGCCAGCAGCAACCAAGGGCTAGCGGGAGTCTACGAGCAGTACTTC
15,TRBV14,TRBJ2-3,.,.,CASSLRRDRTDTQYF,TGTGCCAGCAGCCTTAGGCGGGACCGCACAGATACGCAGTATTTT
15,TRBV18,TRBJ2-7,many,TRBD1,CASSVTGTGVHEQYF,TGTGCCAGCTCAGTGACCGGGACAGGGGTCCACGAGCAGTACTTC
15,TRBV27,TRBJ2-7,.,TRBD2,CASSRLAGGPYEQYF,TGTGCCAGCAGTCGTCTTGCGGGAGGTCCCTACGAGCAGTACTTC
14,TRBV5-1,TRBJ1-4,once,TRBD1,CASSAGQGSEKLFF,TGCGCCAGCAGCGCGGGACAGGGAAGCGAAAAACTGTTTTTT
17,TRBV7-2,TRBJ2-3,once,TRBD2,CASSTPGTSGRKDTQYF,TGTGCCAGCAGCACCCCCGGGACTAGCGGGAGGAAAGATACGCAGTATTTT
13,TRBV6-5,TRBJ1-2,.,.,CASRRDSHLGYTF,TGTGCCAGCAGGCGGGACTCCCATTTGGGCTACACCTTC
17,TRBV7-8,TRBJ1-5,once,.,CASSPSRERIGNQPQHF,TGTGCCAGCAGCCCCTCGAGGGAACGGATAGGCAATCAGCCCCAGCATTTT
14,TRBV28,TRBJ1-2,.,TRBD1,CASTPGQGRDGYTF,TGTGCCAGCACCCCGGGACAGGGGCGTGATGGCTACACCTTC
14,TRBV6-1,TRBJ2-3,.,.,CASSVAGSTDTQYF,TGTGCCAGCAGTGTGGCAGGGAGCACAGATACGCAGTATTTT
14,TRBV5-5,TRBJ1-2,.,.,CASSPLPARYGYTF,TGTGCCAGCAGCCCGTTGCCAGCTCGCTATGGCTACACCTTC
14,TRBV19,TRBJ1-5,once,.,CASSILGNNQPQHF,TGTGCCAGTAGTATATTGGGAAACAATCAGCCCCAGCATTTT
13,TRBV6-5,TRBJ2-7,.,.,CASSYSHTHEQYF,TGTGCCAGCAGTTACTCGCACACACACGAGCAGTACTTC
14,TRBV27,TRBJ2-3,few,TRBD2,CASSTSGATDTQYF,TGTGCCAGCAGCACCAGCGGGGCAACAGATACGCAGTATTTT
13,TRBV28,TRBJ1-1,.,.,CASSLTEPTEAFF,TGTGCCAGCAGTCTAACAGAACCCACTGAAGCTTTCTTT
15,TRBV7-2,TRBJ1-5,.,TRBD1,CASSLVGTENQPQHF,TGTGCCAGCAGCTTAGTTGGGACAGAAAATCAGCCCCAGCATTTT
14,TRBV11-2,TRBJ1-5,.,.,CASSLSSGSQPQHF,TGTGCCAGCAGCTTATCTTCTGGGAGTCAGCCCCAGCATTTT